One T cell receptor (beta chain) is described in this entry. The V gene lost 11 bases and the J gene lost 7 bases, with 15 bases spanning the gap. This CDR3 region has 12 residues. Germline-derived CDR1 and CDR2 are SEHNR and FQNEAQ (reference sequence). The data are from a study of blood T cells in healthy people across ages. Next came a second PCR, run for about 7 to 12 cycles, which used a sample-barcoded 5' primer along with a J-beta primer mix. In TCRdb, the 5' RACE reads were re-called with MiXCR into one record per CDR3 protein. The sample lists approximately 690,000 distinct CDR3 sequences, 58% occurring once.

V gene TRBV7-9 combines with J gene TRBJ2-1, with D perhaps matching TRBD2 (6 bases). The TCR sequence derives from a man aged 60 to 69 in good health. The sample consisted of blood. CDR3 in amino acids: CAGAGLPNEQFF. Here the CDR3 DNA reads TGTGCCGGGGCGGGGTTGCCAAATGAGCAGTTCTTC. The full variable domain, in which reference TRBV7-9 and TRBJ2-1 provide the parts outside the CDR3, is DTGVSQNPRHKITKRGQNVTFRCDPISEHNRLYWYRQTLGQGPEFLTYFQNEAQLEKSRLLSDRFSAERPKGSFSTLEIQRTEQGDSAMYLCAGAGLPNEQFFGPGTRLTVL.